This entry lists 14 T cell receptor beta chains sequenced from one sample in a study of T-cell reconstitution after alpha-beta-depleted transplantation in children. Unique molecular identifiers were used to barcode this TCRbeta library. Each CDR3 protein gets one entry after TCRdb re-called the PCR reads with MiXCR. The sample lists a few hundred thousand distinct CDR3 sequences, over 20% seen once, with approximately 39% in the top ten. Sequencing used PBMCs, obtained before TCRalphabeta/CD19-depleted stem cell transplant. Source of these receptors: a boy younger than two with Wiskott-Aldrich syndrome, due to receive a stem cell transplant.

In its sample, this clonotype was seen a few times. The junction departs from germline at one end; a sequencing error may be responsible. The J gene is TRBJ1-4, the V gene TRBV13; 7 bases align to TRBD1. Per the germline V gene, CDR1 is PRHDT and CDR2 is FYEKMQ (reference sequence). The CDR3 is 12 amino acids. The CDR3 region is CASRRPDRALTF. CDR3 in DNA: TGTGCCAGCAGGAGACCTGACAGGGCCCTGACCTTT.

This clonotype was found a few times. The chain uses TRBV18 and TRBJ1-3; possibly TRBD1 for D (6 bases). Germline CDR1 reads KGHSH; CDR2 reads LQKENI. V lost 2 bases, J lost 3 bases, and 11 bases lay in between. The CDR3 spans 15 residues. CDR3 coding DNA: TGTGCCAGCTCACCATCGGGGGGCCTTGGAAACACCATATATTTT. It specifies CASSPSGGLGNTIYF.

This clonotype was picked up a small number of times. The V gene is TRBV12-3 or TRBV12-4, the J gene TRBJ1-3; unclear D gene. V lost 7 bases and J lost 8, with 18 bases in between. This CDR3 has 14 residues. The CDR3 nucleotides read TGTGCCAGCACCTCAAGAGGAACTAGTCACACCATATATTTT. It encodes CASTSRGTSHTIYF.

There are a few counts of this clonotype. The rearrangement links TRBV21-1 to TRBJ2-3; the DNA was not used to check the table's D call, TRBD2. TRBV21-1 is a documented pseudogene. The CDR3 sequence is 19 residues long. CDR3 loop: CASSKRQGMIAGGTDTQYF. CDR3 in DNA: TGTGCCAGCAGCAAGCGACAGGGGATGATAGCGGGAGGGACAGATACGCAGTATTTT.

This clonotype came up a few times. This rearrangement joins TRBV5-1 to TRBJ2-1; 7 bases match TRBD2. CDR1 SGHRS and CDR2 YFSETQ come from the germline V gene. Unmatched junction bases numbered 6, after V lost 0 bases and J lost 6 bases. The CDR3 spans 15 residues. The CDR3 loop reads CASSLGLADPNEQFF. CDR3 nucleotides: TGCGCCAGCAGCTTGGGGCTAGCGGACCCCAATGAGCAGTTCTTC.

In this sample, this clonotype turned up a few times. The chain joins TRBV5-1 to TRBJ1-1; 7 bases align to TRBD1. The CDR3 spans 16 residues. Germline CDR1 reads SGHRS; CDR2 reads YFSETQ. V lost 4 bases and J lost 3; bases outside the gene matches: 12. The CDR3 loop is CASSGSPGTEDTEAFF. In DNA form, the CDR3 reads TGCGCCAGCAGCGGGTCCCCCGGGACAGAGGACACTGAAGCTTTCTTT. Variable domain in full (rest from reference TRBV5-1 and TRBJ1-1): KAGVTQTPRYLIKTRGQQVTLSCSPISGHRSVSWYQQTPGQGLQFLFEYFSETQRNKGNFPGRFSGRQFSNSRSEMNVSTLELGDSALYLCASSGSPGTEDTEAFFGQGTRLTVV.

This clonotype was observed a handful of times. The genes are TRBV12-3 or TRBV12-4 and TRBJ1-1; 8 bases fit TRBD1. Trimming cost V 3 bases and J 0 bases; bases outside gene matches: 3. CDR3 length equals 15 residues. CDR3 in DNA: TGTGCCAGCAGTTTTTCGACAGGGGTGAACACTGAAGCTTTCTTT. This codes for CASSFSTGVNTEAFF.

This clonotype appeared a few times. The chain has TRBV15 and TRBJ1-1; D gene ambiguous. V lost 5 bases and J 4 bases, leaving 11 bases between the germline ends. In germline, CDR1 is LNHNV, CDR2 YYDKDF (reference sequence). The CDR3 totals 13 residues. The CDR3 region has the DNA TGTGCCACCAGCGTGAGACGGACCACTGAAGCTTTCTTT. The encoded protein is CATSVRRTTEAFF.

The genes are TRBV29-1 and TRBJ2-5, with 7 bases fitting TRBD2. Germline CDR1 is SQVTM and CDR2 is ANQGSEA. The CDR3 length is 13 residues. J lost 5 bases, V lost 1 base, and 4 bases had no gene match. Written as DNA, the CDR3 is TGCAGCGTTGAAGGCGGGGGACGGGAGACCCAGTACTTC. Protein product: CSVEGGGRETQYF.

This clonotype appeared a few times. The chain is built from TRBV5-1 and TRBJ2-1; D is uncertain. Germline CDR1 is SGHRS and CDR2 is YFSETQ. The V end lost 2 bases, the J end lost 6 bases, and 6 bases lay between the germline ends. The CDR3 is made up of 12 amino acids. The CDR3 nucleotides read TGCGCCAGCAGCTTAGATACCAATGAGCAGTTCTTC. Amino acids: CASSLDTNEQFF.

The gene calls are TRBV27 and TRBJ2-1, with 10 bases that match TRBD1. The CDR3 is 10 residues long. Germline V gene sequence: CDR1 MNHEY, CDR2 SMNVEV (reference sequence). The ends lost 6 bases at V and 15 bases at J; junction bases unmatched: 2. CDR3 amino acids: CASRGQGLFF. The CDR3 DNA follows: TGTGCCAGCAGGGGACAGGGGTTGTTCTTC.

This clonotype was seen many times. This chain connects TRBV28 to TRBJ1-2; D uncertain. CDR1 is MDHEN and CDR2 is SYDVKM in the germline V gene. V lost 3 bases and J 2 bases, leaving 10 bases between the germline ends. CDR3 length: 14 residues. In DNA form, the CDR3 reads TGTGCCAGCAGTTTTTCGGGGTACAACTATGGCTACACCTTC. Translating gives CASSFSGYNYGYTF.

As DNA, the CDR3 is TGTGCCAGTATAGGAACCTACAATGAGCAGTTCTTC. Protein sequence: CASIGTYNEQFF. The chain recombines TRBV19 with TRBJ2-1; unclear D gene. The length of the CDR3 is 12 residues. The V end was cut by 7 bases, the J end by 2 bases, with 6 bases between. Germline V gives CDR1 LNHDA, CDR2 SQIVND (reference sequence). The variable domain in full, completed from reference TRBV19 and TRBJ2-1, reads DGGITQSPKYLFRKEGQNVTLSCEQNLNHDAMYWYRQDPGQGLRLIYYSQIVNDFQKGDIAEGYSVSREKKESFPLTVTSAQKNPTAFYLCASIGTYNEQFFGPGTRLTVL.

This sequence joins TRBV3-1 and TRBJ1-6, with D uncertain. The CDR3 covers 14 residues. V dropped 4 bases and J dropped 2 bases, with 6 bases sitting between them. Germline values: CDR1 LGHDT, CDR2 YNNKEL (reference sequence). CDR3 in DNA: TGTGCCAGCAGCCGGGGAGCCTATAATTCACCCCTCCACTTT. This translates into CASSRGAYNSPLHF.